This T cell receptor (beta chain) was identified during a study of OX40 agonist ivuxolimab in advanced cancers. The overall study: The patients received ivuxolimab by intravenous route every 2 weeks at 0.01 to 10 mg/kg. A mean age of approximately 60 years, range 23 to 79, was recorded, and over 65% were male. Whole-study findings and limits: Relative to CD4+, CD8+ T cells held more expanded clones on average.

Data came from immunoSEQ multiplex PCR; TCRdb stores just in-frame clones and leaves some out. Here the sample spans about 65,000 clones, around 86% being singletons. Trimming left V 2 bases short and J 2 bases short, with 9 bases between. This CDR3 is 14 amino acids long. CDR1 and CDR2 from the germline V gene are KGHSH and LQKENI. At baseline, cycle 4 day 1, and cycle 7 day 1, blood was sampled. Regarding this clone: The antigen is undetermined.

This chain links TRBV18 with TRBJ1-1; D remains unclear. Sequenced here: CD4+ or CD8+ T cells sorted from blood, sampled in a trial of the OX40 agonist ivuxolimab. This TCR was recovered from an adult with an advanced solid tumor such as melanoma, head and neck, liver or kidney cancer. DNA of the CDR3: TGTGCCAGCTCACCATTCAACAGCAACACTGAAGCTTTCTTT. Its translation is CASSPFNSNTEAFF.